The entry that follows covers one T cell receptor (beta chain) sequence. Its antigen is unknown. The protocol was immunoSEQ multiplex PCR, while the TCRdb copy is restricted to in-frame clones and leaves out a portion. This sample has about 180,000 clones, with 90% found just once. V lost 9 bases and J lost 4, with 12 bases in between. This CDR3 is 13 amino acids long. From germline, CDR1 is LNHDA and CDR2 SQIVND (reference sequence). These data originate in a study of T cell responses to AZD1222 COVID-19 vaccine. Study-level points and caveats: Repertoires were obtained only post-peak T cell response. In a largely white British group with more females than males, clonal diversity was possibly underestimated. CD4 TCRs associated with vaccination spanned spike, dominating at 160-218 and 743-854. Just a handful of AZD1222 recipients tested seropositive at baseline.

The V gene is TRBV19, the J gene TRBJ2-2; D is perhaps TRBD1 (6 bases). The clonotype originates from an adult in good health. The sequenced sample was peripheral blood, obtained on day 0 of AZD1222 vaccination. The CDR3 spells CASQGSVTGELFF. Here the CDR3 DNA reads TGTGCCAGCCAGGGGTCGGTCACCGGGGAGCTGTTTTTT.